One and the same sample provided the 12 T cell receptor beta chains below, sequenced in a study of metastatic and nonmetastatic thyroid tumors. Each patient came to thyroid surgery without any prior treatment (of any kind). From the PCR reads, TCRdb re-called clones with MiXCR. The repertoire holds 84,000 or so clones, 8.6% seen once, with around 9.2% in the top ten. The sample comprised blood. The receptor set was obtained from a female donor with papillary thyroid cancer or a benign thyroid nodule (not recorded which). Some clones in this sample may be carry-over from other donors' samples.

In its sample, this clone was seen many times. The V call is TRBV5-1, the J call TRBJ1-6; a weak D match, TRBD1 (5 bases). Trimming shortened V by 4 bases and J by 8 bases, and 13 bases separated the two germline ends. The V gene's germline CDR1 is SGHRS and CDR2 YFSETQ. CDR3 length equals 14 residues. The CDR3 reads CASSPSGPDSPLHF. DNA of the CDR3: TGCGCCAGCAGCCCCTCGGGACCCGATTCACCCCTCCACTTT. Looking up the rest from reference TRBV5-1 and TRBJ1-6 gives the full variable domain: KAGVTQTPRYLIKTRGQQVTLSCSPISGHRSVSWYQQTPGQGLQFLFEYFSETQRNKGNFPGRFSGRQFSNSRSEMNVSTLELGDSALYLCASSPSGPDSPLHFGNGTRLTVT.

Ten or more counts support this clone. V and J are TRBV27 and TRBJ1-1; TRBD1 might be the D (5 bases). The CDR3 is 14 residues long. CDR1 is MNHEY, CDR2 SMNVEV, per germline (reference sequence). V lost 3 bases and J 1 base, leaving 9 bases between the germline ends. This chain's CDR3 is CASSLGTANTEAFF. In DNA form, the CDR3 reads TGTGCCAGCAGTTTGGGGACGGCGAACACTGAAGCTTTCTTT.

This clone was found many times. The chain couples TRBV5-4 to TRBJ1-5, with 11 bases matching TRBD1. CDR1 and CDR2 from the germline V gene are SGHNT and YYREEE (reference sequence). Unmatched junction bases numbered 8, after V lost 1 base and J lost 2 bases. The CDR3 has 18 amino acids. The CDR3 DNA follows: TGTGCCAGCAGCTTGTCAGGACAGGGGGCTGCTGGCAATCAGCCCCAGCATTTT. Translation: CASSLSGQGAAGNQPQHF. Combining the CDR3 with reference TRBV5-4 and TRBJ1-5 gives the whole variable domain ETGVTQSPTHLIKTRGQQVTLRCSSQSGHNTVSWYQQALGQGPQFIFQYYREEENGRGNFPPRFSGLQFPNYSSELNVNALELDDSALYLCASSLSGQGAAGNQPQHFGDGTRLSIL.

This clone was seen many times. This rearrangement joins TRBV19 to TRBJ2-7, with D maybe TRBD2 (5 bases). Trimming shortened V by 7 bases and J by 0 bases, and 19 bases separated the two germline ends. The CDR3 has 16 amino acids. Germline assignment: CDR1 LNHDA and CDR2 SQIVND (reference sequence). The CDR3 here is CASMLNEGRISYEQYF. The CDR3 DNA is TGTGCCAGTATGTTGAATGAGGGCCGAATCTCCTACGAGCAGTACTTC.

The chain joins TRBV19 to TRBJ1-1; the match to TRBD1 covers 10 bases. The CDR3 is made up of 19 amino acids. Per germline, CDR1 LNHDA and CDR2 SQIVND (reference sequence). V was pared by 7 bases and J by 1 base, with 18 bases of the junction left unmatched. The CDR3: CASIPTRRWGTGENTEAFF. Here the CDR3 DNA reads TGTGCCAGTATTCCAACCCGCCGGTGGGGGACAGGGGAGAACACTGAAGCTTTCTTT. The full variable domain, with the rest looked up from reference TRBV19 and TRBJ1-1, is DGGITQSPKYLFRKEGQNVTLSCEQNLNHDAMYWYRQDPGQGLRLIYYSQIVNDFQKGDIAEGYSVSREKKESFPLTVTSAQKNPTAFYLCASIPTRRWGTGENTEAFFGQGTRLTVV.

This clone has at least ten counts. The chain is built from TRBV20-1 and TRBJ2-5; TRBD1 or TRBD2 may be the D gene (5 bases each). CDR1 is DFQATT, CDR2 SNEGSKA, per germline (reference sequence). The CDR3 length is 14 residues. The germline V and J ends were trimmed by 2 bases and 3 bases, with 13 bases remaining between them. This chain's CDR3 is CSARMRGPKETQYF. CDR3 sequence (DNA): TGCAGTGCTAGAATGAGGGGCCCCAAAGAGACCCAGTACTTC.

This clone was detected many times. The gene calls are TRBV2 and TRBJ2-2, with TRBD1 as a possible D gene (6 bases). Germline V lookup: CDR1 SNHLY, CDR2 FYNNEI. V dropped 4 bases and J dropped 4 bases, with 7 bases sitting between them. The CDR3 contains 13 residues. The CDR3 DNA follows: TGTGCCAGCAGTGTCAGGGGCACCGGGGAGCTGTTTTTT. This gives the protein CASSVRGTGELFF.

The gene calls are TRBV7-2 and TRBJ2-1, with D perhaps matching TRBD1 (6 bases). Germline CDR1 SGHTA, CDR2 FQGNSA. The CDR3 totals 14 residues. V lost 3 bases and J lost 7, with 13 bases in between. The CDR3 region has the DNA TGTGCCAGCAGCTTTGGGGGCCTAGGTAATGAGCAGTTCTTC. Its protein product is CASSFGGLGNEQFF.

Many counts were recorded for this clone. The chain combines TRBV6-1 with TRBJ2-5, with 8 bases that match TRBD2. Germline CDR1 MNHNS, CDR2 SASEGT. The V and J ends lost 0 bases and 5 bases, in that order; junction bases with no gene match: 5. This CDR3 region has 15 residues. The CDR3 region has the DNA TGTGCCAGCAGTGAAGCGGACGGGGGGGTCGAGACCCAGTACTTC. Residues: CASSEADGGVETQYF.

This clone was seen ten or more times. The chain uses TRBV12-3 or TRBV12-4 and TRBJ1-4, with D hard to call. The CDR3 consists of 15 residues. Deletions cut 6 bases from V and 0 bases from J, with 11 bases between. The CDR3 DNA is TGTGCCAGCAGGAGGAGTGCGGCAACTAATGAAAAACTGTTTTTT. Translation gives CASRRSAATNEKLFF.

This clone was recorded a few times. The junction and the germline gene differ at one end; a read error may be behind it. The V and J genes are TRBV6-4 and TRBJ2-3, with 11 nucleotides matching TRBD2. In germline, CDR1 is MRHNA, CDR2 SNTAGT. The CDR3 has 16 amino acids. The CDR3 sequence: CASSQTSGESTHTQYF. The CDR3 DNA sequence: TGTGCCAGCAGCCAGACTAGCGGGGAGAGCACACATACGCAGTATTTT.

This clone was recorded at least ten times. The chain employs TRBV20-1 and TRBJ2-3, with D possibly matching TRBD2 (5 bases). Between the trimmed V and J ends, which lost 4 bases and 2 bases, there was a span of 10 bases. The CDR3 consists of 13 residues. Germline CDR1 reads DFQATT; CDR2 reads SNEGSKA (reference sequence). The DNA for the CDR3 is TGCAGTGCTATGTACGGGAACACAGATACGCAGTATTTT. This codes for CSAMYGNTDTQYF.